A selection of T cell receptor beta chains follows, all from one sample in a study of blood T cell repertoires in COVID-19. TCRdb's table, derived via immunoSEQ multiplex PCR, lists solely in-frame clones and lacks some. The table records about 130,000 clones, around 89% of them present only once. The source material was peripheral blood. Receptors were obtained from a man aged 60 to 69 with COVID-19, enrolled during active disease. The CDR3 runs from the conserved cysteine through the conserved F or W. The D gene is left open where the match is weak. For some rows the clone size is stated as once, few or many, or as a class when expanded; others skip it.

D gene | J gene | clone size | V gene | CDR3 protein | CDR3 DNA
TRBD1 | TRBJ2-7 | . | TRBV19 | CASSRTGGNEQYF | TGTGCCAGTAGTAGGACAGGGGGCAATGAGCAGTACTTC
TRBD1 | TRBJ1-4 | . | TRBV19 | CASSFGTANEKLFF | TGTGCCAGTAGCTTCGGGACAGCTAATGAAAAACTGTTTTTT
TRBD1 | TRBJ1-2 | . | TRBV11-2 | CASRGGRSYGYTF | TGTGCCAGCAGAGGGGGCAGAAGCTATGGCTACACCTTC
. | TRBJ1-1 | . | TRBV12-3/TRBV12-4 | CASSQNTEAFF | TGTGCCAGCAGCCAGAACACTGAAGCTTTCTTT
. | TRBJ2-7 | . | TRBV7-9 | CASSLDRVSYEQYF | TGTGCCAGCAGCTTAGACCGGGTCTCCTACGAGCAGTACTTC
TRBD1 | TRBJ1-5 | . | TRBV6-2/TRBV6-3 | CASSYSGTGGDQPQHF | TGTGCCAGCAGTTACTCGGGGACAGGGGGAGATCAGCCCCAGCATTTT
TRBD2 | TRBJ2-7 | . | TRBV27 | CASSAEAGDYEQYF | TGTGCCAGCAGTGCCGAAGCGGGGGACTACGAGCAGTACTTC
. | TRBJ1-1 | . | TRBV30 | CAWNRVGLGHTEAFF | TGTGCCTGGAACAGGGTGGGCTTGGGTCACACTGAAGCTTTCTTT
. | TRBJ2-3 | once | TRBV7-2 | CASSLEPGVVDTQYF | TGTGCCAGCAGCTTAGAGCCAGGGGTGGTCGATACGCAGTATTTT
. | TRBJ2-7 | . | TRBV9 | CASSVRESSYEQYF | TGTGCCAGCAGCGTACGGGAGAGCTCCTACGAGCAGTACTTC
TRBD1 | TRBJ1-2 | . | TRBV5-1 | CATGTGDFGYTF | TGCGCCACAGGGACAGGGGACTTTGGCTACACCTTC
. | TRBJ2-4 | . | TRBV6-2/TRBV6-3 | CASSYPGLLKNIQYF | TGTGCCAGCAGTTACCCTGGACTACTAAAAAACATTCAGTACTTC